The present T cell receptor beta chain was sequenced within a study of cytomegalovirus exposure and HLA in healthy donors. Whole-study findings and limits: Altogether, some 170 TCR beta chains were recorded as cytomegalovirus-associated. A later analysis by the authors found several of the most significant clusters apparently linked to common viral pathogens. A later analysis found most CMV-associated TCR beta chains apparently HLA-restricted. With high specificity and sensitivity, the classifier reportedly diagnosed cytomegalovirus status.

V was clipped by 7 bases and J by 5 bases; unmatched bases: 2. The length of the CDR3 is 11 residues. The germline V gene encodes CDR1 DFQATT and CDR2 SNEGSKA (reference sequence). 60 Vbeta and 13 Jbeta primers were used in PCR. The assay was immunoSEQ multiplex PCR, and TCRdb's table has in-frame clones only and misses some. This sample has hundreds of thousands of clones; 70% to 85% occur once, and the top ten carry 0.22%. Details on this clone: Its antigen is not identified.

J is TRBJ2-5 and V is TRBV20-1; 9 bases align to TRBD2. This sequence was found in a girl aged 2-10 years in good health and CMV-seronegative. Sequences were obtained from PBMCs. Here the CDR3 DNA reads TGCAGTGTAGCGGGAGATGAGACCCAGTACTTC. It specifies CSVAGDETQYF.